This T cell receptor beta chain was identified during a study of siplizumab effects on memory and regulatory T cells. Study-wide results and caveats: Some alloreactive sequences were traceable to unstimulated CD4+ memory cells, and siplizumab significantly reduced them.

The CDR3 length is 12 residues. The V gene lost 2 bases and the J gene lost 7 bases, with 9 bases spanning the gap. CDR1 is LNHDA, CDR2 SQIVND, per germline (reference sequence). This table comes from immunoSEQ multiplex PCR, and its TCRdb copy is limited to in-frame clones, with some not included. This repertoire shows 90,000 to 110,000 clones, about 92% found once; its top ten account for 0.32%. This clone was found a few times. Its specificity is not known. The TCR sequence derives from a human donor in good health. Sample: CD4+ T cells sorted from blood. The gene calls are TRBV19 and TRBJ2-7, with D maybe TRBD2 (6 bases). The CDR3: CASSIMEGEQYF. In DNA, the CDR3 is TGTGCCAGTAGTATAATGGAGGGGGAGCAGTACTTC.